The T cell receptor (beta chain) described here comes from a study of OX40 agonist ivuxolimab in advanced cancers. Study details: Dose-escalation cases comprised hepatocellular carcinoma, melanoma, renal cell or head and neck cancer. Participants, 82.7% male, averaged roughly 59 years of age, ranging from 23 to 79.

The germline V gene has CDR1 SGHVS and CDR2 FQNEAQ. Trimming removed 5 bases at V and 1 base at J, with 12 bases between. This CDR3 is 15 amino acids long. Exclusion of a patient followed from autoimmune disease history or systemic immunosuppression. Sequencing was performed with immunoSEQ multiplex PCR; in TCRdb, only in-frame clones are kept and a portion is missing. The sample lists 21,000 or so clones; 86% were seen once. General study points: In the 0.1-3.0 mg/kg groups, partial responders showed among the lowest expansion.

In the case of this clone: Its antigen remains unidentified.

The TCR was taken from an adult with an advanced solid tumor such as melanoma, head and neck, liver or kidney cancer. This sequence joins TRBV7-8 and TRBJ1-5, with D uncertain. Sequencing used CD4+ or CD8+ T cells sorted from blood, obtained in a trial of the OX40 agonist ivuxolimab. In DNA, the CDR3 is TGTGCCAGCAGCATCGGCCGTGGGAGCAATCAGCCCCAGCATTTT. The encoded protein is CASSIGRGSNQPQHF.